This T cell receptor beta chain was sequenced during a study of blood T cell repertoires in COVID-19. Background on the study: Acute and convalescent COVID-19 specimens originated in the United States, Italy and Spain.

V gave up 0 bases and J gave up 0 bases; unmatched junction bases: 11. The CDR3 is 19 amino acids. Germline assignment: CDR1 LGHNA and CDR2 YSLEER. Profiling relied on immunoSEQ multiplex PCR, and the TCRdb table lists in-frame clones only, not all of them. There are about 260,000 clones in the sample; over 80% occur only once, and about 1.6% lies in the top ten. The rearrangement uses TRBV4-3 and TRBJ2-4, with 7 positions matching TRBD2. This clonotype was sampled from a woman between 35 and 50 years old who had recovered from COVID-19. The specimen was peripheral blood. Here the CDR3 reads CASSQEWRTSVEAKNIQYF. In nucleotides, the CDR3 is TGCGCCAGCAGCCAAGAGTGGAGAACTAGCGTCGAAGCCAAAAACATTCAGTACTTC.